The rows below give T cell receptor beta chains drawn from one sample of a study of cytomegalovirus exposure and HLA in healthy donors. Clones were read by immunoSEQ multiplex PCR, and TCRdb kept only the in-frame ones, dropping some. The sample includes about 210,000 clones, 70% to 80% of them seen just once. The sequencing input was PBMCs. The origin of the receptors is a male donor in good health and CMV-seropositive. The CDR3 runs from the conserved cysteine through the conserved F or W.

J,V,CDR3
TRBJ1-2,TRBV7-9,CASSYWDRERDGYTF
.,TRBV9,CASSVDTGPYEQYF
TRBJ2-5,TRBV7-2,CASSPKTAAAQYF
TRBJ1-2,TRBV5-1,CASSLEAGTYGYTF
TRBJ2-7,TRBV4-1,CASSQEGTLYEQYF
TRBJ2-3,TRBV27,CASSLARQGTMGLARYF
TRBJ1-5,TRBV5-6,CASSHRGRGQPQHF
TRBJ2-2,TRBV9,CASSAGLAGNTGELFF
TRBJ2-2,TRBV12-5,CASAPPGREGTGELFF
.,TRBV28,CASSLSAGEQYF
TRBJ1-6,TRBV2,CASNPRDRGVWDSPLHF
TRBJ1-4,TRBV5-4,CASSFDRGATNEKLFF
TRBJ1-5,TRBV7-2,CASSLERDYQPQHF
TRBJ2-3,TRBV6-5,CASSYTPGTGGQQYF
TRBJ1-5,TRBV7-2,CASSFGGVSNQPQHF
TRBJ1-3,TRBV6-5,CASSRQGPAGNTIYF
TRBJ2-7,TRBV4-3,CASSQDLGRGHEQYF
TRBJ1-2,TRBV13,CASSLGIRVSNGYTF
TRBJ2-3,TRBV5-4,CASSFSGRADTQYF
TRBJ1-2,TRBV25-1,CASFSLGYTF